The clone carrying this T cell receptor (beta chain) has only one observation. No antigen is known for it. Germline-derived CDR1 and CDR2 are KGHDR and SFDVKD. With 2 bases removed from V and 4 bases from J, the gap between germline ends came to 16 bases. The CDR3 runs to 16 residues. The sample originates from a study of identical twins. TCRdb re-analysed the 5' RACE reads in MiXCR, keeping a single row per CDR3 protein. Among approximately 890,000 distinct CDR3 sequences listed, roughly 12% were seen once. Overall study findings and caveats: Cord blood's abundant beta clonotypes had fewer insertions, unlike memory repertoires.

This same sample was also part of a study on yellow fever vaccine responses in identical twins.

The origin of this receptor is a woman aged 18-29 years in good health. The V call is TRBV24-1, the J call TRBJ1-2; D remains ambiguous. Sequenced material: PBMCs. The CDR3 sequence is CATSDSRAVWGYGYTF. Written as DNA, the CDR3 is TGTGCCACCAGTGATTCACGAGCAGTCTGGGGCTATGGCTACACCTTC.